This T cell receptor (beta chain) was sequenced in a study of radiotherapy plus CTLA-4 blockade in lung cancer (dated 2018 in TCRdb). Looking at the study overall: Among the enrolled patients, roughly 17% had an objective response, and 31% reached disease control.

V trim: 4 bases; J trim: 6 bases; unmatched bases: 6. The germline V gene encodes CDR1 MGHRA and CDR2 YSYEKL. Spanning cysteine to phenylalanine, the CDR3 consists of 15 amino acids. Only the CDR3 part of the read is kept: 45 bases, read in frame from the first base. Regarding this clone: Its specific antigen is unknown. No base qualities exist here, and no much larger clone lies one base off it.

The library relied on the immunoSEQ multiplex PCR assay. Imported from immuneACCESS, the table was reduced by TCRdb to in-frame sequences with V and J called. These copies leave out some clones; in studies compared against another copy, an unresolved V gene accounts for under half, and the cause of the remainder is not known. This sample has about 48,000 clones in its table, and around nine tenths of those were observed once. The top ten clonotypes cover under 20% of the sample. Broad study findings and their caveats: Increased serum interferon-beta after radiation, together with early dynamic changes in blood T cell clones, were reported to be the strongest predictors of response. After treatment with radiotherapy and ipilimumab, TCR clones that originated in tumors expanded in peripheral blood.

The study tested focal radiation therapy combined with CTLA-4 blockade (ipilimumab) in patients with chemo-refractory metastatic non-small-cell lung cancer. In this chain, TRBV4-1 is recombined with TRBJ1-4; a stretch of 9 junction bases matches TRBD1. Specimen: peripheral blood, collected from a patient treated with radiotherapy plus ipilimumab. The sequence was obtained from a human donor with non-small cell lung cancer that progressed on radiotherapy plus ipilimumab. Some clones in this sample may be carry-over from other donors' samples. Here the CDR3 is given as CASSRPGTGYEKLFF. The DNA sequence is as follows: TGCGCCAGCAGCCGACCCGGGACAGGGTATGAAAAACTGTTTTTT.